Following are 31 T cell receptor beta chains from one sample sequenced in a study of blood T cell repertoires in COVID-19. TCRdb's copy holds only in-frame clones and misses some; the assay was immunoSEQ multiplex PCR. Seen here are some 290,000 clones, under 90% observed once, and the top ten hold 2.5% to 3.5%. Sequencing was done on a sample of peripheral blood. The receptors come from a woman aged 25 to 39 with COVID-19, enrolled during active disease.

The rearrangement uses TRBV10-3 and TRBJ2-3, with D maybe TRBD2 (5 bases). This CDR3 comprises 15 residues. Germline V gene lookup returns CDR1 ENHRY and CDR2 SYGVKD. The V end was cut by 8 bases, the J end by 0 bases, with 15 bases between. The CDR3 DNA reads TGTGCCATCCGAGGGCTAGCACCTAGCACAGATACGCAGTATTTT. Protein sequence: CAIRGLAPSTDTQYF.

This clone was counted between two and nine times. V usage is TRBV23-1 and J usage is TRBJ1-4, with D unclear. TRBV23-1 is reported as an ORF; its role is uncertain. CDR3 length: 14 amino acids. The V and J ends lost 8 bases and 4 bases respectively, with 14 bases between them. The CDR3 DNA reads as TGCGCCAGCGTTGGAGGAGGAATTAATGAAAAACTGTTTTTT. Translating it yields CASVGGGINEKLFF.

V usage is TRBV30 and J usage is TRBJ2-7; D perhaps matches TRBD1 (6 bases). This CDR3 comprises 12 residues. V lost 5 bases and J 3 bases, leaving 11 bases between the germline ends. Per the germline V gene, CDR1 is GTSNPN and CDR2 is SVGIG (reference sequence). CDR3 loop: CAWGDTRYEQYF. The CDR3, as DNA: TGTGCCTGGGGGGACACACGCTACGAGCAGTACTTC.

V and J are TRBV12-3 or TRBV12-4 and TRBJ1-2; no clear D. The ends were cut back, 0 bases at V and 7 bases at J, with 9 bases in the middle. This CDR3 is built from 13 residues. CDR3 protein: CASSLAGSLGYTF. CDR3 sequence (DNA): TGTGCCAGCAGTTTAGCGGGCTCCCTTGGCTACACCTTC.

This chain uses TRBV9 with TRBJ1-1; perhaps TRBD1 as D (5 bases). Per germline, CDR1 SGDLS and CDR2 YYNGEE. Trimming stripped 7 bases from V and 5 bases from J, with 15 bases between. The CDR3 length is 13 residues. Written as DNA, the CDR3 is TGTGCCAGCGCTAAAGGGGTAGGAACTGAAGCTTTCTTT. Protein: CASAKGVGTEAFF.

The V call is TRBV28, the J call TRBJ1-5, with D unclear. CDR3 length: 12 amino acids. Trimming took 10 bases from V and 4 from J, leaving 11 bases between them. Per germline, CDR1 MDHEN and CDR2 SYDVKM. Here the CDR3 DNA reads TGTGCCACCCTTGCGGGGAATCAGCCCCAGCATTTT. Translation: CATLAGNQPQHF.

The V gene is TRBV10-1, the J gene TRBJ1-2; 8 bases are shared with TRBD1. Per the germline V gene, CDR1 is WNHNN and CDR2 is SYGVQD (reference sequence). The V gene end was trimmed by 6 bases and the J gene end by 8 bases; junction bases not matched to a gene: 11. The CDR3 is 14 residues long. CDR3 amino acids: CASRGGRGQSGYTF. The CDR3 nucleotides read TGCGCCAGCAGAGGGGGCAGGGGGCAATCAGGCTACACCTTC.

The chain recombines TRBV27 with TRBJ1-2; D is unresolved. Trimming cost V 6 bases and J 5 bases, with 22 bases left between them. This CDR3 region has 16 residues. CDR1 and CDR2 (germline): MNHEY, SMNVEV (reference sequence). The CDR3 is CASSPSTWTGSYGYTF. The CDR3 nucleotides are TGTGCCAGCAGCCCATCGACGTGGACGGGGAGTTATGGCTACACCTTC.

This chain connects TRBV19 to TRBJ2-1; 9 nucleotides match TRBD2. Germline trimming cut 6 bases from V and 4 bases from J; bases unmatched to any gene: 7. The CDR3 is made up of 15 amino acids. The V gene's germline CDR1 is LNHDA and CDR2 SQIVND (reference sequence). CDR3 protein: CASRTIAGAYNEQFF. The CDR3 nucleotides read TGTGCCAGTAGAACTATAGCGGGAGCGTACAATGAGCAGTTCTTC.

V gene TRBV18 combines with J gene TRBJ1-6; D perhaps matches TRBD1 (5 bases). V gave up 0 bases and J gave up 7 bases, with 13 bases separating them. The CDR3 is 16 amino acids. CDR1 and CDR2 (germline): KGHSH, LQKENI. CDR3 coding DNA: TGTGCCAGCTCACCACCGGGCCAGGGTGGCAATTCACCCCTCCACTTT. Translating it yields CASSPPGQGGNSPLHF. The complete variable domain, with remaining parts taken from reference TRBV18 and TRBJ1-6, reads NAGVMQNPRHLVRRRGQEARLRCSPMKGHSHVYWYRQLPEEGLKFMVYLQKENIIDESGMPKERFSAEFPKEGPSILRIQQVVRGDSAAYFCASSPPGQGGNSPLHFGNGTRLTVT.

The rearrangement uses TRBV19 and TRBJ1-5; 7 nucleotides align to TRBD1. The germline gives CDR1 LNHDA, CDR2 SQIVND (reference sequence). The ends lost 7 bases at V and 0 bases at J; junction bases unmatched: 9. There are 16 residues in the CDR3. CDR3 bases: TGTGCCAGTACCTACAGGGGCACCAATAGCAATCAGCCCCAGCATTTT. It translates to CASTYRGTNSNQPQHF.

The gene calls are TRBV5-1 and TRBJ1-1; maybe TRBD1 (5 bases). This CDR3 contains 15 residues. CDR1 is SGHRS, CDR2 YFSETQ, per germline. V lost 4 bases and J 0 bases, leaving 13 bases between the germline ends. The CDR3 is CASSIQPGVNTEAFF. CDR3 bases: TGCGCCAGCAGCATACAACCGGGGGTGAACACTGAAGCTTTCTTT.

The chain carries TRBV3-1 (or the pseudogene TRBV3-2) and TRBJ1-2; D gene uncertain. CDR1 is LGHDT and CDR2 is YNNKEL in the germline V gene (reference sequence). The CDR3 runs to 16 residues. Deletions cut 0 bases from V and 7 bases from J, with 18 bases between. CDR3 residues: CASSQDLAQPGGGYTF. CDR3 nucleotide sequence: TGTGCCAGCAGCCAAGATTTAGCGCAACCTGGTGGTGGCTACACCTTC.

The rearrangement uses TRBV3-1 (or the pseudogene TRBV3-2) and TRBJ2-3; 7 bases match TRBD2. Germline CDR1 reads LGHDT; CDR2 reads YNNKEL (reference sequence). The CDR3 covers 14 residues. V shed 4 bases, J shed 6 bases, and the junction held 7 bases outside the gene matches. CDR3 in DNA: TGTGCCAGCAGCCCCGGACTAGTATTGGATACGCAGTATTTT. Translation gives CASSPGLVLDTQYF.

The V and J genes are TRBV27 and TRBJ2-5; TRBD2 aligns across 8 bases. This CDR3 has 16 amino acids. J was trimmed by 1 base and V by 0 bases; bases with no gene match: 4. Germline CDR1 is MNHEY and CDR2 is SMNVEV (reference sequence). The CDR3, as DNA: TGTGCCAGCAGTTTATCAAGGACTAGCAGCCAAGAGACCCAGTACTTC. Translated, it gives CASSLSRTSSQETQYF.

The rearrangement uses TRBV27 and TRBJ1-4; 10 positions match TRBD1. CDR3 length: 15 residues. CDR1 MNHEY and CDR2 SMNVEV come from the germline V gene (reference sequence). Trimming took 3 bases from V and 3 from J; bases not matched to a gene: 1. This CDR3 is CASSFGQGANEKLFF. In nucleotides, the CDR3 is TGTGCCAGCAGTTTTGGACAGGGGGCTAATGAAAAACTGTTTTTT.

The chain is built from TRBV7-2 and TRBJ1-6; D is unclear. V was pared by 5 bases and J by 5 bases, with 13 bases between. CDR3 length: 15 amino acids. Per the germline V gene, CDR1 is SGHTA and CDR2 is FQGNSA. The CDR3 here is CASSTRQTDNSPLHF. As DNA, the CDR3 is TGTGCCAGCAGCACCCGACAAACAGATAATTCACCCCTCCACTTT.

The V call is TRBV30, the J call TRBJ2-7; the D is unclear. V was cut by 0 bases and J by 6 bases, with 15 bases left in between. The CDR3 runs to 14 residues. CDR1 is GTSNPN and CDR2 is SVGIG in the germline V gene (reference sequence). CDR3 in amino acids: CAWSVLAEWSEQYF. The DNA of the CDR3 is TGTGCCTGGAGTGTACTCGCGGAGTGGAGCGAGCAGTACTTC.

The CDR3 DNA reads as TGTGCCAGCAGCCCCGTTCTGGCAGGGGACACCGGGGAGCTGTTTTTT. Amino acids: CASSPVLAGDTGELFF. The chain employs TRBV7-9 and TRBJ2-2; a possible D gene is TRBD1 (6 bases). CDR1 and CDR2 from the germline V gene are SEHNR and FQNEAQ (reference sequence). The ends were cut back, 5 bases at V and 3 bases at J, with 16 bases in the middle. This CDR3 region has 16 residues.

The V call is TRBV28, the J call TRBJ1-1, with D possibly TRBD1 on 5 matching bases. In germline, CDR1 is MDHEN, CDR2 SYDVKM. Trimming removed 7 bases at V and 6 bases at J, with 15 bases between. This CDR3 region has 13 residues. The CDR3 DNA sequence: TGTGCCAGCACCTCGGGGGTACCCCCTGAAGCTTTCTTT. Translation gives CASTSGVPPEAFF.

The chain combines TRBV7-9 with TRBJ1-1; D is unresolved. Germline CDR1 is SEHNR and CDR2 is FQNEAQ (reference sequence). Between the trimmed V and J ends, which lost 5 bases and 0 bases, there was a span of 10 bases. The CDR3 totals 14 residues. The CDR3 DNA is TGTGCCAGCAGCGTTGGGAGATTGAACACTGAAGCTTTCTTT. This codes for CASSVGRLNTEAFF.

The chain joins TRBV5-1 to TRBJ1-4, with TRBD1 matching over 7 bases. Germline V lookup: CDR1 SGHRS, CDR2 YFSETQ. Germline trimming cut 1 base from V and 5 bases from J; bases unmatched to any gene: 5. CDR3 length equals 15 residues. CDR3 nucleotides: TGCGCCAGCAGCTTGTGGCAGGGGGGCAATGAAAAACTGTTTTTT. Translated: CASSLWQGGNEKLFF. The whole variable domain, remainder taken from reference TRBV5-1 and TRBJ1-4, is KAGVTQTPRYLIKTRGQQVTLSCSPISGHRSVSWYQQTPGQGLQFLFEYFSETQRNKGNFPGRFSGRQFSNSRSEMNVSTLELGDSALYLCASSLWQGGNEKLFFGSGTQLSVL.

This sequence joins TRBV9 and TRBJ1-1; D not certain. V lost 0 bases, J lost 6 bases, and 18 bases lay in between. This CDR3 comprises 16 residues. Germline CDR1 is SGDLS and CDR2 is YYNGEE. The CDR3 reads CASSVAPKPGIPEAFF. CDR3 bases: TGTGCCAGCAGCGTAGCGCCGAAGCCCGGGATCCCTGAAGCTTTCTTT.

Only one count was recorded for this clone. V gene TRBV7-9 combines with J gene TRBJ2-5; D unresolved. This CDR3 contains 14 residues. CDR1 and CDR2 (germline): SEHNR, FQNEAQ (reference sequence). V gave up 6 bases and J gave up 0 bases, with 11 bases separating them. The CDR3 DNA reads TGTGCCAGCAGTCGAACCCGGGACCAAGAGACCCAGTACTTC. Translated: CASSRTRDQETQYF.

This CDR3 reads CASSQHGADTQYF. The CDR3 DNA reads TGTGCCAGCAGCCAACACGGGGCAGATACGCAGTATTTT. V usage is TRBV3-1 (or the pseudogene TRBV3-2) and J usage is TRBJ2-3; a possible D gene is TRBD2 (5 bases). The germline V gene encodes CDR1 LGHDT and CDR2 YNNKEL (reference sequence). The CDR3 runs 13 residues. Trimming cost V 2 bases and J 4 bases, with 7 bases left between them.

The chain combines TRBV25-1 with TRBJ2-5; maybe TRBD1 (6 bases). This CDR3 contains 16 residues. The germline CDR1 and CDR2 sequences are MGHDK and SYGVNS. V shed 1 base and J shed 2 bases, with 14 bases lying between them. CDR3 DNA sequence: TGTGCCAGCAGTGAATCTTCGACAGGACTGCAAGAGACCCAGTACTTC. Protein sequence: CASSESSTGLQETQYF.

V and J are TRBV14 and TRBJ2-3; D remains ambiguous. The CDR3 spans 13 residues. Germline V gene lookup returns CDR1 SGHDN and CDR2 FVKESK. Trimming left V 4 bases short and J 1 base short, with 6 bases between. This chain's CDR3 is CASSLLGTDTQYF. In DNA form, the CDR3 reads TGTGCCAGCAGCCTCTTAGGCACAGATACGCAGTATTTT.

This chain uses TRBV15 with TRBJ1-3, with D hard to call. Germline values: CDR1 LNHNV, CDR2 YYDKDF (reference sequence). The length of the CDR3 is 16 residues. V was trimmed by 0 bases and J by 1 base, leaving 10 bases between them. The CDR3 sequence: CATSRDPAVSGNTIYF. The CDR3 coding sequence is TGTGCCACCAGCAGAGACCCGGCGGTATCTGGAAACACCATATATTTT.

Notes on this clone: Other nucleotide sequences in the sample specify the same CDR3. This rearrangement joins TRBV7-9 to TRBJ1-1; no clear D. Germline V gene data show CDR1 as SEHNR and CDR2 as FQNEAQ (reference sequence). This CDR3 has 13 amino acids. The germline V and J ends were trimmed by 4 bases and 1 base, with 7 bases remaining between them. The CDR3 region has the DNA TGTGCCAGCAGCTACACAGCGAACACTGAAGCTTTCTTT. It encodes CASSYTANTEAFF.

This sequence joins TRBV5-6 and TRBJ1-4; D is possibly TRBD1 (6 bases). Germline assignment: CDR1 SGHDT and CDR2 YYEEEE. Trimming removed 1 base at V and 6 bases at J, with 10 bases between. This CDR3 spans 14 amino acids. The CDR3 region is CASSLRQVHEKLFF. The CDR3 DNA reads TGTGCCAGCAGCTTGAGACAGGTTCATGAAAAACTGTTTTTT. Looking up the rest from reference TRBV5-6 and TRBJ1-4 gives the full variable domain: DAGVTQSPTHLIKTRGQQVTLRCSPKSGHDTVSWYQQALGQGPQFIFQYYEEEERQRGNFPDRFSGHQFPNYSSELNVNALLLGDSALYLCASSLRQVHEKLFFGSGTQLSVL.

This clone has only one observation. The rearrangement joins TRBV5-1 to TRBJ2-3; D is perhaps TRBD2 (7 bases). Per the germline V gene, CDR1 is SGHRS and CDR2 is YFSETQ. Between the trimmed V and J ends, which lost 7 bases and 2 bases, there was a span of 11 bases. This CDR3 spans 13 amino acids. The CDR3 DNA follows: TGCGCCAGCGCTGCGGGGGCCACAGATACGCAGTATTTT. Protein: CASAAGATDTQYF.